This record looks at one T cell receptor (beta chain) sequence and its context. This sample was taken from a study of blood T cell repertoires in COVID-19. The method was immunoSEQ multiplex PCR; TCRdb's version includes in-frame clones alone and lacks a portion of them. This table holds 200,000 to 250,000 clones, less than 90% found once. With 1 base removed from V and 4 bases from J, the gap between germline ends came to 7 bases. The CDR3 has 12 residues. Per the germline V gene, CDR1 is GTSNPN and CDR2 is SVGIG (reference sequence). The origin of this receptor is a woman aged 50 to 60 in a cohort exposed to, infected with or recovered from COVID-19 (not recorded which). This chain joins TRBV30 and TRBJ1-2; D remains unclear. The source material was PBMCs or T cells enriched from blood (not recorded which). As DNA, the CDR3 is TGTGCCTGGAGTGCAGGATCCTATGGCTACACCTTC. Its protein product is CAWSAGSYGYTF. The full variable domain, with the rest looked up from reference TRBV30 and TRBJ1-2, is SQTIHQWPATLVQPVGSPLSLECTVEGTSNPNLYWYRQAAGRGLQLLFYSVGIGQISSEVPQNLSASRPQDRQFILSSKKLLLSDSGFYLCAWSAGSYGYTFGSGTRLTVV.